What follows describes a single T cell receptor beta chain. Its cognate antigen is unknown. This entry belongs to a study of shared clonotypes between healthy human individuals. General observations from the study: Naive subsets tended to show greater estimated richness than memory subsets.

Assay: immunoSEQ multiplex PCR; the TCRdb copy retains only in-frame clones and omits some. This sample has under 1 million clones, with about 96% found just once. Only CD45RO-negative cells positively selected for CCR7 counted as naive CD8 cells, so terminally differentiated effector memory CD45RA+ cells were excluded. Those who donated were healthy HIV-negative adults, with no recent acute infections or vaccinations reported. This CDR3 has 12 residues. In germline, CDR1 is SEHNR, CDR2 FQNEAQ (reference sequence). The germline V and J ends were trimmed by 7 bases and 2 bases, with 8 bases remaining between them.

The chain links TRBV7-9 to TRBJ1-1; tentative D call: TRBD1 (5 bases). The sample taken for sequencing was naive CD8+ T cells sorted from blood. The source is a man aged 25-45 years in good health. This CDR3 reads CASTRDNTEAFF. For the CDR3, the DNA is TGTGCCAGCACCCGGGACAACACTGAAGCTTTCTTT. The variable domain in full, completed from reference TRBV7-9 and TRBJ1-1, reads DTGVSQNPRHKITKRGQNVTFRCDPISEHNRLYWYRQTLGQGPEFLTYFQNEAQLEKSRLLSDRFSAERPKGSFSTLEIQRTEQGDSAMYLCASTRDNTEAFFGQGTRLTVV.